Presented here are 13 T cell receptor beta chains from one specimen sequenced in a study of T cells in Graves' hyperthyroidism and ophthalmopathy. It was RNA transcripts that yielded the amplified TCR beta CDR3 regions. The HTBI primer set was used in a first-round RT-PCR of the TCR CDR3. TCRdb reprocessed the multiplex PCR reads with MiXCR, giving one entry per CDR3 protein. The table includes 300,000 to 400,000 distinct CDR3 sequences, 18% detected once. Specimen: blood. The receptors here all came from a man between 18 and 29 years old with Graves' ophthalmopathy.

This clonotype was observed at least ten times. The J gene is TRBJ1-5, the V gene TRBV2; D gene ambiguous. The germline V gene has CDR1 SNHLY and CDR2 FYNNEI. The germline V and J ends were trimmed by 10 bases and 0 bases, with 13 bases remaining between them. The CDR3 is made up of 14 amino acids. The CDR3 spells CATARQYSNQPQHF. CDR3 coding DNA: TGTGCCACCGCGAGGCAGTATAGCAATCAGCCCCAGCATTTT.

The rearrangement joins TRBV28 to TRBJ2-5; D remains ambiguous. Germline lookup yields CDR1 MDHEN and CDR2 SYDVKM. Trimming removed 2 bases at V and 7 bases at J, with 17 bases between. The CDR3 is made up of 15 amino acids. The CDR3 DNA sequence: TGTGCCAGCAGTTTAAGAAGGCAATGGGATGGGACCCAGTACTTC. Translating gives CASSLRRQWDGTQYF.

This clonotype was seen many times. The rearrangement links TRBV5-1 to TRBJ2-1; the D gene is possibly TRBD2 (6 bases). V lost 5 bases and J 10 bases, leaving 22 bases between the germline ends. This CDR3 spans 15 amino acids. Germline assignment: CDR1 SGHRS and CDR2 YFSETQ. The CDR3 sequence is CASRPAGLPEGEQFF. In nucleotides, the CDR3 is TGCGCCAGCAGACCTGCGGGACTGCCTGAGGGGGAGCAGTTCTTC.

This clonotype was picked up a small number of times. In DNA, the CDR3 is TGCAGTGAAGGGGAAAACACTGAAGCTTTCTTT. Protein: CSEGENTEAFF. The V gene is TRBV20-1, the J gene TRBJ1-1; D is possibly TRBD1 (5 bases). Germline V CDR1 and CDR2: DFQATT, SNEGSKA (reference sequence). V lost 7 bases and J 2 bases, leaving 8 bases between the germline ends. The CDR3 contains 11 residues.

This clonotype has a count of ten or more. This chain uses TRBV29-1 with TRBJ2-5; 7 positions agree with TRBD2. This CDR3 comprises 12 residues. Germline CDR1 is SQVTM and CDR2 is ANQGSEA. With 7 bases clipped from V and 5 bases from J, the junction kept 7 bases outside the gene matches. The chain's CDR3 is CSAKTSMETQYF. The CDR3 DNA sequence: TGCAGCGCCAAGACTAGCATGGAGACCCAGTACTTC.

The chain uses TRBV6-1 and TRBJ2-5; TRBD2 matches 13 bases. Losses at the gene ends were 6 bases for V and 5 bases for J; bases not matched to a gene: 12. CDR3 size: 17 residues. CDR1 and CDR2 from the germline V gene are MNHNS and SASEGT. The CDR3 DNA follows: TGTGCCAGCAGCCGGACTAGCGGGGGCCTAAGCCGGGAGACCCAGTACTTC. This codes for CASSRTSGGLSRETQYF.

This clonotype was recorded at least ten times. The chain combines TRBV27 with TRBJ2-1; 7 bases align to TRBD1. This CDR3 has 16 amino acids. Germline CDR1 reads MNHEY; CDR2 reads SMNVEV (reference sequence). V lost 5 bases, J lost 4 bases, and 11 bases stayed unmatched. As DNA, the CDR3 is TGTGCCAGCAGTAGGGAAGGGGGCCGAGGGTACAATGAGCAGTTCTTC. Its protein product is CASSREGGRGYNEQFF.

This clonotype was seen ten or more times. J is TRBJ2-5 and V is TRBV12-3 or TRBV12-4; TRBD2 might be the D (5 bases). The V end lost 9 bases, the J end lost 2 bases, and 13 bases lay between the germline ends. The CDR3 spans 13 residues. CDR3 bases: TGTGCCAGTACGGGATTCAGACAAGAGACCCAGTACTTC. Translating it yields CASTGFRQETQYF.

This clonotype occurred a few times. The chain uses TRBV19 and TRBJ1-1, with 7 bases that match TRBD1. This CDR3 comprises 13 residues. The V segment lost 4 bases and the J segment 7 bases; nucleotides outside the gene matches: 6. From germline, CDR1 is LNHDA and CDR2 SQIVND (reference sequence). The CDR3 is CASSTSGGDEAFF. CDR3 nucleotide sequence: TGTGCCAGTAGTACGTCAGGGGGAGATGAAGCTTTCTTT.

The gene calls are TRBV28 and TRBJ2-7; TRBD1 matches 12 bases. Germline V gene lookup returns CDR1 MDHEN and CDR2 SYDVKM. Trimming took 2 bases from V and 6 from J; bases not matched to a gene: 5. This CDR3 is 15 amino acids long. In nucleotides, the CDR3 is TGTGCCAGCAGTTTACCGGGACAGGGGGCGGTCGAGCAGTACTTC. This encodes CASSLPGQGAVEQYF. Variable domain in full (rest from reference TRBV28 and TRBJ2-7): DVKVTQSSRYLVKRTGEKVFLECVQDMDHENMFWYRQDPGLGLRLIYFSYDVKMKEKGDIPEGYSVSREKKERFSLILESASTNQTSMYLCASSLPGQGAVEQYFGPGTRLTVT.

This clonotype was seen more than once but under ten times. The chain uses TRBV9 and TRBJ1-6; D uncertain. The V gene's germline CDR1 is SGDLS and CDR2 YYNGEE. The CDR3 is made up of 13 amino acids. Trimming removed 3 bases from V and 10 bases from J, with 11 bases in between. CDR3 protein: CASSEESGSPLHF. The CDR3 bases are TGTGCCAGCAGCGAGGAGTCGGGGTCACCCCTCCACTTT.

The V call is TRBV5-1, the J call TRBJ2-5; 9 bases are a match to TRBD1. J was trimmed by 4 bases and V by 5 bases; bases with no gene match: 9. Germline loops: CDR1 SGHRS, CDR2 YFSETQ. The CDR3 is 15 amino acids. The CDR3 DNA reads TGCGCCAGCAGTAAACAGGGGGCCATTCGAGAGACCCAGTACTTC. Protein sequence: CASSKQGAIRETQYF.

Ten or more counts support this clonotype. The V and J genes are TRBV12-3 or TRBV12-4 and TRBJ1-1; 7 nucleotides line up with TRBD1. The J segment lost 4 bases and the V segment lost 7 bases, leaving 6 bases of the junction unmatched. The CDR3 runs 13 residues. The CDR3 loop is CASTQGVGTEAFF. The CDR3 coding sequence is TGTGCCAGCACGCAGGGGGTAGGCACTGAAGCTTTCTTT.